The TCR beta chain described here comes from a study of OX40 agonist ivuxolimab in advanced cancers. Whole-study context: Administration of intravenous ivuxolimab to patients occurred every 2 weeks at 0.01 to 10 mg/kg. Participants, around 80% male, averaged around 60 years of age, ranging from roughly 23 to 90. The study's findings and limits: In the 0.1-3.0 mg/kg groups, partial responders showed among the lowest expansion. Also showing low normalized T-cell clonal expansion were some of the nonresponders.

Only in-frame clones appear in the TCRdb table, and some are missing; sequencing was by immunoSEQ multiplex PCR. The table includes 55,000 to 65,000 clones, 86% detected once. Notes on this clone: The antigen is not known.

This TCR derives from an adult with an advanced solid tumor such as melanoma, head and neck, liver or kidney cancer. The material was CD4+ or CD8+ T cells sorted from blood, obtained in a trial of the OX40 agonist ivuxolimab.

The CDR3 protein is CASSVDAQPWPQHF. The CDR3 nucleotides read TGTGCCAGCAGCGTAGATGCACAGCCCTGGCCCCAGCATTTT. The chain recombines TRBV9 with TRBJ1-5; D gene uncertain. Germline CDR1 is SGDLS and CDR2 is YYNGEE. The CDR3 length is 14 residues. With 0 bases removed from V and 9 bases from J, the gap between germline ends came to 13 bases.